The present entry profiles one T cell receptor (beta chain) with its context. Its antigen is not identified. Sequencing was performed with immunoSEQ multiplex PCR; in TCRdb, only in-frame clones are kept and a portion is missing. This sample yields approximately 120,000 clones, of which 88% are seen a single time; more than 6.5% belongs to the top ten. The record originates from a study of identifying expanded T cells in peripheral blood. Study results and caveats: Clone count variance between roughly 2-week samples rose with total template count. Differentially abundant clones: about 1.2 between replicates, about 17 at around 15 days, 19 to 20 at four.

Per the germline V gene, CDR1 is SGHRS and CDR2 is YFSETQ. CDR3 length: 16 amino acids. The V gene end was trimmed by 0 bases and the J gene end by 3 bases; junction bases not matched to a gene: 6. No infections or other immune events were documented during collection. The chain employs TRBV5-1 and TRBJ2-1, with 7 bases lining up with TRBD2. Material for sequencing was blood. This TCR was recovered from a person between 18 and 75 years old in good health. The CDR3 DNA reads TGCGCCAGCAGCTTGGCTCCTAGCGGCGGCTACAATGAGCAGTTCTTC. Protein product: CASSLAPSGGYNEQFF.